Included here is one T cell receptor (beta chain) sequence, with context. Its antigen is still unknown. The sample is drawn from a study of beta chain features in type 1 diabetes. Study-wide results and limits: Lower insertion and higher deletion counts appeared at VDJ junctions in type 1 diabetes patients. In every one of the four CD4+ subsets, TCRB CDR3s were moderately but significantly shorter in Type 1 diabetes patients.

The sequenced template was cDNA made from the entire isolated RNA. TCRdb's copy holds only in-frame clones and misses some; the assay was immunoSEQ multiplex PCR. The table has a few hundred thousand clones, 16% seen once. The V end lost 3 bases, the J end lost 8 bases, and 13 bases lay between the germline ends. The CDR3 loop spans 14 amino acids. Per germline, CDR1 MRHNA and CDR2 SNTAGT. This receptor was obtained from a man aged 25-45 years with type 1 diabetes. Sequencing input: naive CD4+ T cells from blood. This rearrangement joins TRBV6-4 to TRBJ1-4; D is perhaps TRBD1 (5 bases). CDR3 loop: CASSEQAGREKLFF. CDR3 DNA: TGTGCCAGCAGTGAACAGGCGGGGAGGGAAAAACTGTTTTTT.